Below are 17 T cell receptor beta chains sequenced from a single sample in a study of CD8 T cells in Susac syndrome. Random hexamers served to reverse transcribe about 0.5 to 1 ug RNA. TCRdb fed the immunoSEQ multiplex PCR reads into MiXCR, producing one record per CDR3 protein. The sample shows 250,000 to 300,000 distinct CDR3 sequences, roughly 85% of them seen only once. Material: CD8+ T cells from PBMCs. All receptors come from a human donor with multiple sclerosis.

The rearrangement uses TRBV10-3 and TRBJ2-3; the match to TRBD2 covers 12 bases. CDR3 length equals 16 residues. Germline V gene sequence: CDR1 ENHRY, CDR2 SYGVKD. V was pared by 0 bases and J by 7 bases, with 5 bases of the junction left unmatched. CDR3 coding DNA: TGTGCCATCAGTGAGTCGGCTAGCGGGAGGGGGCATACGCAGTATTTT. Translation gives CAISESASGRGHTQYF.

V usage is TRBV20-1 and J usage is TRBJ2-1; TRBD2 aligns across 7 bases. The length of the CDR3 is 15 residues. V gave up 3 bases and J gave up 9 bases; unmatched junction bases: 14. Germline-derived CDR1 and CDR2 are DFQATT and SNEGSKA (reference sequence). CDR3 in amino acids: CSASTRRTRRSEQFF. The CDR3 DNA reads as TGCAGTGCTAGTACTCGGCGGACTAGGCGTAGTGAGCAGTTCTTC.

The V and J genes are TRBV27 and TRBJ1-5, with 7 bases matching TRBD1. The CDR3 consists of 13 residues. V was clipped by 6 bases and J by 3 bases; unmatched bases: 2. Germline V gene sequence: CDR1 MNHEY, CDR2 SMNVEV (reference sequence). The CDR3 loop is CASSGTVNQPQHF. DNA for the CDR3: TGTGCCAGCAGCGGGACAGTCAATCAGCCCCAGCATTTT.

This clonotype was detected once. This chain uses TRBV5-3 with TRBJ1-2; the D gene is possibly TRBD1 (5 bases). TRBV5-3 belongs to the ORF category, with a function that is uncertain. The CDR3 has 14 residues. Trimming shortened V by 4 bases and J by 8 bases, and 18 bases separated the two germline ends. The CDR3 coding sequence is TGTGCCAGAAGCCTTGGGCCCAGGGAGAACGGCTACACCTTC. It encodes CARSLGPRENGYTF.

This chain connects TRBV3-1 to TRBJ2-1; possible D gene TRBD2, 6 bases. Per germline, CDR1 LGHDT and CDR2 YNNKEL (reference sequence). Trimming stripped 2 bases from V and 7 bases from J, with 12 bases between. CDR3 length equals 14 residues. The CDR3 reads CASSQLGEANEQFF. The DNA for the CDR3 is TGTGCCAGCAGCCAATTAGGGGAGGCGAATGAGCAGTTCTTC.

This sequence joins TRBV5-1 and TRBJ2-7; 12 nucleotides align to TRBD2. Losses at the gene ends were 5 bases for V and 3 bases for J; bases not matched to a gene: 6. In germline, CDR1 is SGHRS, CDR2 YFSETQ. The CDR3 is made up of 15 amino acids. CDR3 nucleotide sequence: TGCGCCAGCAGATCCGGACTAGCGGGGAGCTACGAGCAGTACTTC. The encoded protein is CASRSGLAGSYEQYF.

The chain combines TRBV11-2 with TRBJ1-1; TRBD1 is a possible D gene (5 bases). V lost 2 bases and J lost 4, with 14 bases in between. The CDR3 consists of 15 residues. Per the germline V gene, CDR1 is SGHAT and CDR2 is FQNNGV. The CDR3 protein is CASSLRRDGATEAFF. CDR3 bases: TGTGCCAGCAGCTTAAGAAGGGACGGTGCCACTGAAGCTTTCTTT.

The chain is built from TRBV6-5 and TRBJ1-4, with a tentative D call TRBD1 (5 bases). V was cut by 4 bases and J by 2 bases, with 14 bases left in between. This CDR3 spans 16 amino acids. Germline V CDR1 and CDR2: MNHEY, SVGAGI. The CDR3 reads CASSWGRGATNEKLFF. The DNA of the CDR3 is TGTGCCAGCAGTTGGGGTCGCGGGGCGACTAATGAAAAACTGTTTTTT.

V usage is TRBV19 and J usage is TRBJ2-5; D gene unclear. Trimming stripped 3 bases from V and 0 bases from J, with 17 bases between. Germline V CDR1 and CDR2: LNHDA, SQIVND (reference sequence). CDR3 length equals 17 residues. The CDR3 is CASSILHSPEYQETQYF. The DNA for the CDR3 is TGTGCCAGTAGTATTCTACACTCACCAGAGTACCAAGAGACCCAGTACTTC.

This clonotype has more than one count but fewer than ten. The J gene is TRBJ2-5, the V gene TRBV6-1; 7 nucleotides align to TRBD1. Germline V gene sequence: CDR1 MNHNS, CDR2 SASEGT. The ends lost 5 bases at V and 14 bases at J; junction bases unmatched: 8. The CDR3 has 11 amino acids. As DNA, the CDR3 is TGTGCCAGCAGTCTTGGCCGGGACAGCTACTTC. Protein product: CASSLGRDSYF.

The chain uses TRBV6-5 and TRBJ1-4, with 7 bases identical to TRBD1. CDR3 length equals 16 residues. The ends lost 2 bases at V and 7 bases at J; junction bases unmatched: 10. Germline V CDR1 and CDR2: MNHEY, SVGAGI. The CDR3 here is CASSYPQGLRIEKLFF. In DNA form, the CDR3 reads TGTGCCAGCAGTTACCCACAGGGGCTGAGAATTGAAAAACTGTTTTTT.

The chain combines TRBV28 with TRBJ1-5; tentatively, D is TRBD1 (6 bases). V was shortened by 6 bases and J by 4 bases, with 19 bases between the two germline ends. The CDR3 is made up of 16 amino acids. Germline CDR1 reads MDHEN; CDR2 reads SYDVKM. Here the CDR3 reads CASRLYSGGRNQPQHF. In DNA, the CDR3 is TGTGCCAGCAGACTTTATAGCGGGGGCAGAAATCAGCCCCAGCATTTT.

The chain is built from TRBV12-3 or TRBV12-4 and TRBJ2-5; D gene ambiguous. Between the trimmed V and J ends, which lost 6 bases and 5 bases, there was a span of 13 bases. There are 13 residues in the CDR3. Written as DNA, the CDR3 is TGTGCCAGCAGCCCTCTAGAAGTCGAGACCCAGTACTTC. This encodes CASSPLEVETQYF.

This clonotype was counted only a few times. The chain is built from TRBV27 and TRBJ2-7, with D possibly TRBD2 on 6 matching bases. Germline CDR1 and CDR2: MNHEY and SMNVEV (reference sequence). The V and J ends lost 2 bases and 2 bases respectively, with 13 bases between them. The CDR3 length is 15 residues. In nucleotides, the CDR3 is TGTGCCAGCAGTTTACCCGGCCGGACTACCTACGAGCAGTACTTC. Its translation is CASSLPGRTTYEQYF.

V usage is TRBV27 and J usage is TRBJ1-2; the D gene is possibly TRBD1 (5 bases). Trimming took 6 bases from V and 6 from J, leaving 11 bases between them. The CDR3 covers 12 residues. Germline V CDR1 and CDR2: MNHEY, SMNVEV (reference sequence). CDR3 region: CASSPGHDGYTF. The DNA for the CDR3 is TGTGCCAGCAGCCCCGGACACGATGGCTACACCTTC.

This rearrangement joins TRBV20-1 to TRBJ1-5; maybe TRBD1 (6 bases). V was cut by 4 bases and J by 0 bases, with 10 bases left in between. CDR1 is DFQATT, CDR2 SNEGSKA, per germline (reference sequence). The CDR3 is 14 amino acids. CDR3 coding DNA: TGCAGTGCTAACAGGGAGTATAGCAATCAGCCCCAGCATTTT. Amino acid sequence: CSANREYSNQPQHF.

The J gene is TRBJ1-1, the V gene TRBV27, with D possibly being TRBD1 (6 bases). There are 12 residues in the CDR3. Germline lookup yields CDR1 MNHEY and CDR2 SMNVEV (reference sequence). Trimming pared 6 bases from V and 4 bases from J, leaving 9 bases between. The CDR3 sequence: CASRTGFTEAFF. The DNA for the CDR3 is TGTGCCAGCAGAACAGGGTTCACTGAAGCTTTCTTT.